The clone carrying this T cell receptor beta chain was observed a single time. Its antigen remains unidentified. These data come from a study of T cells in Graves' hyperthyroidism and ophthalmopathy. Findings and caveats of the study: Most clonotypes expanded in the thyroid (above 0.001) were also present in blood.

The CDR3 length is 14 residues. CDR1 DFQATT and CDR2 SNEGSKA come from the germline V gene (reference sequence). It was RNA transcripts that yielded the amplified TCR beta CDR3 regions. First-round RT-PCR targeting the TCR CDR3 was performed with the HTBI primer set. In TCRdb, the multiplex PCR reads were re-called with MiXCR into one record per CDR3 protein. The sample shows roughly 700,000 distinct CDR3 sequences, 35% of them seen only once. Each patient was aged 18 to 65 and had newly diagnosed hyperthyroidism of under 2 months' duration. Exclusion of patients followed from uncontrolled infection, other autoimmune disease, pregnancy or lactation.

The sample taken for sequencing was blood. The source is a middle-aged woman with Graves' hyperthyroidism. This chain joins TRBV20-1 and TRBJ2-7; 11 nucleotides align to TRBD2. The DNA matches TRBJ2-1 better at its end, which makes the J call doubtful. This chain's CDR3 is CSAETSGKNNEQFF. The CDR3 DNA is TGCAGTGCCGAGACTAGCGGGAAAAACAATGAGCAGTTCTTC.